The next 9 T cell receptor beta chains were all read from a single sample in a study of blood T cell repertoires in COVID-19. Profiled with immunoSEQ multiplex PCR; TCRdb holds only in-frame clones, not every one. There are 250,000 to 350,000 clones in the sample; 80% to 90% occur only once, and around 5.8% lies in the top ten. The sample was peripheral blood. The source of these receptors is a woman aged 45-65 years with COVID-19, enrolled during active disease.

The chain carries TRBV30 and TRBJ1-2; D unresolved. CDR3 length equals 14 residues. Germline assignment: CDR1 GTSNPN and CDR2 SVGIG (reference sequence). V lost 0 bases, J lost 5 bases, and 13 bases lay in between. The CDR3 region has the DNA TGTGCCTGGAGTGTCACCCATACCGAGTATGGCTACACCTTC. Its protein product is CAWSVTHTEYGYTF.

The gene calls are TRBV10-3 and TRBJ2-3; 8 bases line up with TRBD2. The CDR3 has 18 residues. V shed 0 bases and J 2 bases; nucleotides not matched to a gene: 10. CDR1 and CDR2 from the germline V gene are ENHRY and SYGVKD. The CDR3 sequence is CAISESAGGEQVTDTQYF. CDR3 in DNA: TGTGCCATCAGTGAGTCCGCCGGGGGGGAGCAGGTCACAGATACGCAGTATTTT.

The chain employs TRBV7-8 and TRBJ2-7; TRBD1 matches at 7 bases. Trimming at V came to 5 bases and at J to 2 bases, leaving 6 bases not matched to a gene. The CDR3 is made up of 14 amino acids. CDR1 and CDR2 (germline): SGHVS, FQNEAQ. CDR3 coding DNA: TGTGCCAGCAGCAAAGACAGGGTGGCCTACGAGCAGTACTTC. This sequence encodes CASSKDRVAYEQYF.

The chain links TRBV29-1 to TRBJ2-3; TRBD1 aligns across 12 bases. Losses at the gene ends were 7 bases for V and 2 bases for J; bases not matched to a gene: 1. The length of the CDR3 is 13 residues. CDR1 and CDR2 from the germline V gene are SQVTM and ANQGSEA. The CDR3 region is CSGGQGATDTQYF. CDR3 DNA: TGCAGCGGGGGACAGGGGGCCACAGATACGCAGTATTTT.

The chain combines TRBV27 with TRBJ2-6; 12 nucleotides align to TRBD2. Per the germline V gene, CDR1 is MNHEY and CDR2 is SMNVEV (reference sequence). V was clipped by 9 bases and J by 0 bases; unmatched bases: 6. This CDR3 has 17 amino acids. The CDR3 DNA is TGTGCCAGGAGAACTAGCGGGAGGAACTCTGGGGCCAACGTCCTGACTTTC. This codes for CARRTSGRNSGANVLTF.

V gene TRBV7-9 combines with J gene TRBJ1-4, with 10 bases that match TRBD1. Germline CDR1 reads SEHNR; CDR2 reads FQNEAQ (reference sequence). The CDR3 has 17 amino acids. Losses at the gene ends were 5 bases for V and 1 base for J; bases not matched to a gene: 7. The chain's CDR3 is CASSAGQGGGTNEKLFF. CDR3 nucleotides: TGTGCCAGCAGCGCTGGACAGGGGGGGGGAACTAATGAAAAACTGTTTTTT.

This clone was observed a handful of times. Additional DNA sequences in this sample encode the identical CDR3. The rearrangement links TRBV29-1 to TRBJ2-7; 8 bases are shared with TRBD1. Trimming cost V 5 bases and J 4 bases; bases outside gene matches: 4. The CDR3 length is 12 residues. CDR1 and CDR2 (germline): SQVTM, ANQGSEA. The CDR3 here is CSVTGQGYEQYF. The CDR3 DNA reads TGCAGCGTTACCGGACAGGGTTACGAGCAGTACTTC.

The rearrangement joins TRBV6-5 to TRBJ1-4; D may be TRBD1 (5 bases). Germline CDR1 MNHEY, CDR2 SVGAGI. The CDR3 consists of 15 residues. Trimming took 0 bases from V and 8 from J, leaving 13 bases between them. In DNA form, the CDR3 reads TGTGCCAGCAGTTACTCGGGCAGGGCAGTGGAAAAACTGTTTTTT. It specifies CASSYSGRAVEKLFF.

The chain joins TRBV6-1 to TRBJ2-7; TRBD1 aligns across 8 bases. J gave up 4 bases and V 3 bases, and 2 bases lay outside the gene matches. CDR3 size: 13 residues. Germline CDR1 reads MNHNS; CDR2 reads SASEGT. The CDR3, as DNA: TGTGCCAGCAGTGATGACAGGGGTTACGAGCAGTACTTC. As protein: CASSDDRGYEQYF.